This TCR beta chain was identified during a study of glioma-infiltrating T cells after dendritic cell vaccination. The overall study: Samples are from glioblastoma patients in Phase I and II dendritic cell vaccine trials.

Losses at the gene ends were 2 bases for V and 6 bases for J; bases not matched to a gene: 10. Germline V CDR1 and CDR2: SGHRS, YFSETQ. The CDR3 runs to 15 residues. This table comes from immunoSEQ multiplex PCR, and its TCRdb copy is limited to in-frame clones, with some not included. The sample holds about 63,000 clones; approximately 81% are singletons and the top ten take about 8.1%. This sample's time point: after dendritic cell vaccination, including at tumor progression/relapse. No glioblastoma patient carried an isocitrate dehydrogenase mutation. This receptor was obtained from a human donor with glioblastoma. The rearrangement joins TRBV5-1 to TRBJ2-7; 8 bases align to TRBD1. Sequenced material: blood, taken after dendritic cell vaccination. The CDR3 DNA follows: TGCGCCAGCAGCTTTTCTGGACAGGGCCTTATCGAGCAGTACTTC. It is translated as CASSFSGQGLIEQYF. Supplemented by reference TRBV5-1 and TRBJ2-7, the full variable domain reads KAGVTQTPRYLIKTRGQQVTLSCSPISGHRSVSWYQQTPGQGLQFLFEYFSETQRNKGNFPGRFSGRQFSNSRSEMNVSTLELGDSALYLCASSFSGQGLIEQYFGPGTRLTVT.